This record looks at one T cell receptor (beta chain) sequence and its context. Its specificity is unknown. The data were obtained in a study of cytotoxic CD8 clonotypes in ibrutinib-treated CLL. Study-level findings and limits: Clonality increased with ibrutinib response but returned toward baseline at progression.

Cryopreserved PBMCs yielded about 2 micrograms of genomic DNA for TCR beta libraries. This CDR3 comprises 14 residues. The V end lost 0 bases, the J end lost 5 bases, and 11 bases lay between the germline ends. Germline V gives CDR1 SGHRS, CDR2 YFSETQ. Deep sequencing aimed at 1 in 200,000 to 1 in 1 million T cells' resolution. The table came from immunoSEQ multiplex PCR; TCRdb's copy has only in-frame clones and leaves some out. Of roughly 51,000 clones in the sample, around half are singletons; the top ten hold roughly 33%. The rearrangement links TRBV5-1 to TRBJ2-5; a possible D gene is TRBD1 (5 bases). The sequenced sample was PBMCs, obtained after 12 months of ibrutinib treatment. The sequence came from a human donor with chronic lymphocytic leukemia. The CDR3 coding sequence is TGCGCCAGCAGCTTGGCAGCAGGGTGGGAGACCCAGTACTTC. This encodes CASSLAAGWETQYF.